The 20 T cell receptor beta chains below come from one sample, sequenced in a study of blood T cells in healthy people across ages. Through a sample-barcoded 5' primer and a J-beta primer mix, a second PCR was run for roughly 7 to 12 cycles. TCRdb reprocessed the 5' RACE reads via MiXCR and lists one record per CDR3 protein. The sample carries 540,000 or so distinct CDR3 sequences, 20% to 30% recorded once. These records were also assigned to another study, of T cells of mothers and their children.

Sequences were obtained from blood. Receptor source: a boy between 10 and 17 years old in good health.

This clonotype was picked up many times. V usage is TRBV4-2 and J usage is TRBJ2-1; either TRBD1 or TRBD2 may supply D (6 bases each). CDR3 length: 17 residues. In germline, CDR1 is LGHNA, CDR2 YNFKEQ. V was shortened by 0 bases and J by 1 base, with 13 bases between the two germline ends. The CDR3 protein is CASSQDLRGASYNEQFF. As DNA, the CDR3 is TGTGCCAGCAGCCAAGATCTTAGGGGGGCTTCCTACAATGAGCAGTTCTTC.

This chain links TRBV7-2 with TRBJ2-1; 8 bases are shared with TRBD2. Unmatched junction bases numbered 6, after V lost 5 bases and J lost 0 bases. The CDR3 is 16 amino acids. Germline V lookup: CDR1 SGHTA, CDR2 FQGNSA. CDR3 in DNA: TGTGCCAGCAGCCCGGTGGGGACTAGCTCCTACAATGAGCAGTTCTTC. Translating it yields CASSPVGTSSYNEQFF.

The chain has TRBV2 and TRBJ2-7; 7 bases line up with TRBD2. This CDR3 has 14 amino acids. Germline CDR1 is SNHLY and CDR2 is FYNNEI. V lost 6 bases to trimming and J lost 0 bases; unmatched junction nucleotides: 5. CDR3 in amino acids: CASRMGGASYEQYF. The CDR3, as DNA: TGTGCCAGCAGGATGGGAGGGGCCTCCTACGAGCAGTACTTC.

The chain links TRBV4-2 to TRBJ2-5; D is possibly TRBD2 (6 bases). TRBJ2-7 matches the DNA end more closely, so the J call is doubtful. Germline-derived CDR1 and CDR2 are LGHNA and YNFKEQ. The CDR3 has 15 amino acids. The CDR3 region is CASSPGIGGKDEQYF. The CDR3 coding sequence is TGTGCCAGCAGCCCCGGGATTGGGGGGAAGGACGAGCAGTACTTC.

The chain is built from TRBV27 and TRBJ2-1; D not certain. From germline, CDR1 is MNHEY and CDR2 SMNVEV (reference sequence). Trimming removed 6 bases at V and 6 bases at J, with 18 bases between. The CDR3 has 15 amino acids. CDR3 nucleotides: TGTGCCAGCAGCCCCCTAAGGCCTACGGGCAATGAGCAGTTCTTC. Translating gives CASSPLRPTGNEQFF.

This clonotype came up a few times. The V call is TRBV5-5, the J call TRBJ2-5, with TRBD1 matching over 8 bases. The end of the DNA fits TRBJ2-7 better, so the J call may be wrong. CDR3 length equals 15 residues. The germline gives CDR1 SGHKS, CDR2 YYEKEE (reference sequence). CDR3 amino acids: CASSLVLDRVYEQYF. CDR3 nucleotide sequence: TGTGCCAGCAGCTTGGTATTGGACAGGGTCTACGAGCAGTACTTC.

V and J are TRBV7-2 and TRBJ2-5, with 10 bases that match TRBD2. The V and J ends lost 1 base and 6 bases, in that order; junction bases with no gene match: 8. The CDR3 sequence is 16 residues long. The germline V gene has CDR1 SGHTA and CDR2 FQGNSA. CDR3 amino acids: CASSLVAGGPQKTQYF. The CDR3 DNA follows: TGTGCCAGCAGCTTAGTAGCGGGGGGCCCGCAGAAGACCCAGTACTTC.

This clonotype was seen a few times. The rearrangement uses TRBV6-1 and TRBJ2-5; TRBD1 aligns across 7 bases. Germline assignment: CDR1 MNHNS and CDR2 SASEGT. The CDR3 is made up of 12 amino acids. The junction had 3 bases not matched to a gene; V was cut back by 11 bases and J by 0 bases. CDR3 DNA sequence: TGTGCCTTACAGGGGTACCAAGAGACCCAGTACTTC. This gives the protein CALQGYQETQYF.

This clonotype occurred many times. The V gene is TRBV6-2 or TRBV6-3, the J gene TRBJ2-5; 7 bases align to TRBD2. The CDR3 extends over 17 amino acids. CDR1 and CDR2 from the germline V gene are MNHEY and SVGEGT. After removal of 0 bases from V and 4 bases from J, the junction contained 11 bases not matched to a gene. CDR3 DNA: TGTGCCAGCAGTTACTCGAAGTTGGGACCGGGGGGAGAGACCCAGTACTTC. Its translation is CASSYSKLGPGGETQYF.

On this clonotype itself: At one boundary the junction diverges from the germline segment, which might be a read error. This chain connects TRBV6-5 to TRBJ1-2; 10 bases align to TRBD1. Looked up from germline, CDR1 is MNHEY and CDR2 is SVGAGI. This CDR3 has 11 residues. The CDR3 here is CVSGTGDGYTF. The CDR3 DNA reads TGTGTCAGCGGGACAGGGGATGGCTACACCTTC.

Only a few counts were recorded for this clonotype. The chain recombines TRBV10-3 with TRBJ2-2; D gene ambiguous. The V gene lost 8 bases and the J gene lost 1 base, with 8 bases spanning the gap. CDR1 is ENHRY and CDR2 is SYGVKD in the germline V gene. This CDR3 is 13 amino acids long. CDR3 DNA: TGTGCCATCCTCCCAGGGAACACCGGGGAGCTGTTTTTT. Amino acids: CAILPGNTGELFF.

As regards this clonotype: An end of the junction differs from the germline gene, which may be a read error. The chain combines TRBV7-9 with TRBJ2-7; no reliable D call. There are 16 residues in the CDR3. Germline CDR1 and CDR2: SEHNR and FQNEAQ (reference sequence). The DNA of the CDR3 is TGTACCAGCAGCTTAGCTGGCCCTGTCAGCAATTACGAGCAGTACTTC. Its translation: CTSSLAGPVSNYEQYF.

The chain employs TRBV24-1 and TRBJ1-2; no definite D call. The V gene's germline CDR1 is KGHDR and CDR2 SFDVKD. This CDR3 is 13 amino acids long. Trimming took 3 bases from V and 0 from J, leaving 4 bases between them. CDR3 sequence reads: CATSDNANYGYTF. The CDR3 coding sequence is TGTGCCACCAGTGATAATGCTAACTATGGCTACACCTTC.

This chain uses TRBV7-2 with TRBJ1-5, with D unclear. Germline V gives CDR1 SGHTA, CDR2 FQGNSA. With 1 base removed from V and 6 bases from J, the gap between germline ends came to 13 bases. The CDR3 has 15 residues. The CDR3 DNA sequence: TGTGCCAGCAGCTTAGGACCAGGAAATAGTCAGCCCCAGCATTTT. The encoded protein is CASSLGPGNSQPQHF.

This rearrangement joins TRBV7-2 to TRBJ2-5; D remains ambiguous. V gave up 5 bases and J gave up 1 base, with 11 bases separating them. Germline assignment: CDR1 SGHTA and CDR2 FQGNSA. The CDR3 runs to 14 residues. The CDR3, as DNA: TGTGCCAGCAGCCCATACCGTGTCCAAGAGACCCAGTACTTC. Translated, it gives CASSPYRVQETQYF.

This clonotype was counted a few times. The chain couples TRBV2 to TRBJ2-4, with 8 bases lining up with TRBD1. Trimming removed 6 bases from V and 2 bases from J; junction bases left unmatched: 9. Germline CDR1 SNHLY, CDR2 FYNNEI. The CDR3 is 16 residues long. The CDR3 reads CASRETGVGPKNIQYF. The CDR3 region has the DNA TGTGCCAGCAGGGAGACAGGGGTAGGACCCAAAAACATTCAGTACTTC.

V usage is TRBV5-1 and J usage is TRBJ2-5; tentative D call: TRBD2 (6 bases). Trimming took 1 base from V and 5 from J, leaving 12 bases between them. Germline assignment: CDR1 SGHRS and CDR2 YFSETQ. There are 14 residues in the CDR3. This chain's CDR3 is CASSLSSEGETQYF. In nucleotides, the CDR3 is TGCGCCAGCAGCTTGAGTTCGGAGGGGGAGACCCAGTACTTC.

The gene calls are TRBV15 and TRBJ2-4; the match to TRBD1 covers 10 bases. Unmatched junction bases numbered 1, after V lost 1 base and J lost 1 base. CDR1 is LNHNV and CDR2 is YYDKDF in the germline V gene (reference sequence). The CDR3 contains 16 residues. The CDR3 protein is CATSRAGQGAKNIQYF. In nucleotides, the CDR3 is TGTGCCACCAGCAGAGCGGGACAGGGGGCCAAAAACATTCAGTACTTC.

This clonotype was found a few times. V is TRBV4-1 and J is TRBJ2-5, with D tentatively TRBD2 (6 bases). The end of the DNA is better explained by TRBJ2-7, so the J call may be wrong. This CDR3 has 16 residues. CDR1 is MGHRA and CDR2 is YSYEKL in the germline V gene. CDR3: CASSHTDSAGSYEQYF. CDR3 DNA: TGCGCCAGCAGCCACACCGACTCGGCGGGAAGCTACGAGCAGTACTTC.

The genes are TRBV29-1 and TRBJ1-5; TRBD1 agrees at 7 bases. The J segment lost 0 bases and the V segment lost 8 bases, leaving 16 bases of the junction unmatched. This CDR3 has 17 residues. Germline assignment: CDR1 SQVTM and CDR2 ANQGSEA. The CDR3 loop is CSSSHIRDRDSNQPQHF. DNA of the CDR3: TGCAGCTCCTCACATATCCGGGACAGAGATAGCAATCAGCCCCAGCATTTT.